The 13 T cell receptor beta chains presented below share a single source sample, sequenced in a study of T cell responses to AZD1222 COVID-19 vaccine. The protocol was immunoSEQ multiplex PCR, while the TCRdb copy is restricted to in-frame clones and leaves out a portion. The table records some 150,000 clones, around four fifths of them present only once. The material was peripheral blood, obtained on day 0 of MenACWY control vaccination. Source of these receptors: an adult in good health.

V is TRBV6-1 and J is TRBJ1-5; TRBD1 is a possible D gene (5 bases). Trimming took off 3 bases at V and 10 bases at J, with 13 bases between the two ends. The length of the CDR3 is 13 residues. Germline-derived CDR1 and CDR2 are MNHNS and SASEGT. CDR3 nucleotides: TGTGCCAGCAGTGATCTGCAGGGAGGTCCCCAGCATTTT. Amino acid sequence: CASSDLQGGPQHF.

The chain has TRBV9 and TRBJ2-7, with D unresolved. This CDR3 has 15 residues. The germline V gene encodes CDR1 SGDLS and CDR2 YYNGEE. V was pared by 2 bases and J by 0 bases, with 12 bases between. In nucleotides, the CDR3 is TGTGCCAGCAGCGTCGGTACTCTTGGCTCCTACGAGCAGTACTTC. This translates into CASSVGTLGSYEQYF.

This chain joins TRBV29-1 and TRBJ2-7; D may be TRBD1 or TRBD2 (5 bases each). The length of the CDR3 is 12 residues. The V and J ends lost 6 bases and 1 base respectively, with 10 bases between them. The V gene's germline CDR1 is SQVTM and CDR2 ANQGSEA. CDR3 nucleotides: TGCAGCGTAGGGGACCCGTCCTACGAGCAGTACTTC. Encoded protein: CSVGDPSYEQYF.

J is TRBJ1-6 and V is TRBV7-2; 7 bases align to TRBD1. The CDR3 covers 15 residues. The V segment lost 2 bases and the J segment 10 bases; nucleotides outside the gene matches: 8. The germline V gene has CDR1 SGHTA and CDR2 FQGNSA. CDR3 sequence reads: CASSLMLGTESPLHF. CDR3 in DNA: TGTGCCAGCAGCTTAATGCTAGGGACAGAGTCACCCCTCCACTTT.

The chain couples TRBV6-1 to TRBJ2-3, with D perhaps assigned TRBD1 or TRBD2 (5 bases each). CDR1 MNHNS and CDR2 SASEGT come from the germline V gene. This CDR3 comprises 18 residues. V lost 0 bases to trimming and J lost 0 bases, with 16 bases between them. CDR3 loop: CASSEATAPGTSTDTQYF. CDR3 nucleotides: TGTGCCAGCAGTGAAGCGACGGCCCCGGGGACGAGCACAGATACGCAGTATTTT.

The J gene is TRBJ2-1, the V gene TRBV11-2; D is ambiguous. Germline values: CDR1 SGHAT, CDR2 FQNNGV. This CDR3 is 18 amino acids long. The V end lost 0 bases, the J end lost 4 bases, and 19 bases lay between the germline ends. The CDR3 reads CASSLERSGPVIYNEQFF. As DNA, the CDR3 is TGTGCCAGCAGCTTAGAAAGGTCAGGACCGGTAATATACAATGAGCAGTTCTTC. The variable domain in full, with the rest retrieved from reference TRBV11-2 and TRBJ2-1, is EAGVAQSPRYKIIEKRQSVAFWCNPISGHATLYWYQQILGQGPKLLIQFQNNGVVDDSQLPKDRFSAERLKGVDSTLKIQPAKLEDSAVYLCASSLERSGPVIYNEQFFGPGTRLTVL.

This rearrangement joins TRBV7-3 to TRBJ1-1; D ambiguous. The V gene's germline CDR1 is SGHTA and CDR2 FQGTGA. The CDR3 loop spans 13 amino acids. V dropped 1 base and J dropped 1 base, with 4 bases sitting between them. The CDR3 nucleotides read TGTGCCAGCAGCTTAAGGGGGAACACTGAAGCTTTCTTT. It encodes CASSLRGNTEAFF. Looking up the rest from reference TRBV7-3 and TRBJ1-1 gives the full variable domain: GAGVSQTPSNKVTEKGKYVELRCDPISGHTALYWYRQSLGQGPEFLIYFQGTGAADDSGLPNDRFFAVRPEGSVSTLKIQRTERGDSAVYLCASSLRGNTEAFFGQGTRLTVV.

This rearrangement joins TRBV5-8 to TRBJ1-4; D not resolved. The CDR3 is 18 residues long. Germline CDR1 and CDR2: SGHTS and YDEGEE. Trimming removed 0 bases at V and 0 bases at J, with 15 bases between. The CDR3 is CASSLGFAAFSTNEKLFF. CDR3 in DNA: TGTGCCAGCAGCTTGGGATTTGCAGCGTTTTCAACTAATGAAAAACTGTTTTTT.

This chain joins TRBV7-9 and TRBJ2-3; 13 bases agree with TRBD2. Per germline, CDR1 SEHNR and CDR2 FQNEAQ (reference sequence). With V trimmed by 5 bases and J by 2 bases, 13 bases remained unmatched. The CDR3 has 19 amino acids. The CDR3 region is CASSPPFPGLAGFTDTQYF. The CDR3 DNA is TGTGCCAGCAGCCCCCCCTTCCCGGGACTAGCGGGGTTCACAGATACGCAGTATTTT.

The chain recombines TRBV4-1 with TRBJ2-7; tentative D call: TRBD1 (5 bases). There are 14 residues in the CDR3. V dropped 3 bases and J dropped 0 bases, with 9 bases sitting between them. Per germline, CDR1 MGHRA and CDR2 YSYEKL. In nucleotides, the CDR3 is TGCGCCAGCAGCCATCGGCAGGGCTCCTACGAGCAGTACTTC. It specifies CASSHRQGSYEQYF.

This chain links TRBV29-1 with TRBJ1-2; no firm D call. The CDR3 sequence is 10 residues long. Germline V lookup: CDR1 SQVTM, CDR2 ANQGSEA. V lost 0 bases, J lost 6 bases, and 2 bases lay in between. DNA of the CDR3: TGCAGCGTTGAAGACAATGGCTACACCTTC. This codes for CSVEDNGYTF.

V usage is TRBV6-1 and J usage is TRBJ2-2; the match to TRBD1 covers 10 bases. V shed 4 bases, J shed 4 bases, and the junction held 6 bases outside the gene matches. CDR1 and CDR2 (germline): MNHNS, SASEGT. The CDR3 is made up of 16 amino acids. CDR3 region: CASSGRQGAFTGELFF. CDR3 coding DNA: TGTGCCAGCAGTGGGCGACAGGGGGCTTTCACCGGGGAGCTGTTTTTT.

The J gene is TRBJ1-5, the V gene TRBV12-3 or TRBV12-4; D not resolved. The CDR3 has 13 residues. V lost 3 bases and J 4 bases, leaving 7 bases between the germline ends. The CDR3 DNA sequence: TGTGCCAGCAGTTTGTTAGGGAATCAGCCCCAGCATTTT. Amino acids: CASSLLGNQPQHF.